The source of this TCR beta chain is a study of CD8 T cells in ankylosing spondylitis. Study-wide points: Reports say disease-linked clones showed up significantly more in matched ankylosing spondylitis synovial fluid. In synovial fluid and blood from reactive arthritis, some motif variants were previously reported.

A note on this clonotype: Its antigen remains unidentified.

TCRdb fed the 5' RACE reads into MiXCR, producing one record per CDR3 protein. Among about 160,000 distinct CDR3 sequences, roughly 44% were seen once, and the ten largest hold about 15%. J lost 6 bases, V lost 5 bases, and 11 bases had no gene match. CDR1 is PRHDT, CDR2 FYEKMQ, per germline (reference sequence). The CDR3 covers 15 residues. Sequenced input: synovial fluid, either unsorted or a sorted T cell fraction (not recorded which). The chain is built from TRBV13 and TRBJ1-2, with TRBD1 identical over 8 bases. The sequence was obtained from a male donor with ankylosing spondylitis. This chain's CDR3 is CASSDAQGVTDGYTF. CDR3 bases: TGTGCCAGCAGCGACGCACAGGGGGTGACCGATGGCTACACCTTC.